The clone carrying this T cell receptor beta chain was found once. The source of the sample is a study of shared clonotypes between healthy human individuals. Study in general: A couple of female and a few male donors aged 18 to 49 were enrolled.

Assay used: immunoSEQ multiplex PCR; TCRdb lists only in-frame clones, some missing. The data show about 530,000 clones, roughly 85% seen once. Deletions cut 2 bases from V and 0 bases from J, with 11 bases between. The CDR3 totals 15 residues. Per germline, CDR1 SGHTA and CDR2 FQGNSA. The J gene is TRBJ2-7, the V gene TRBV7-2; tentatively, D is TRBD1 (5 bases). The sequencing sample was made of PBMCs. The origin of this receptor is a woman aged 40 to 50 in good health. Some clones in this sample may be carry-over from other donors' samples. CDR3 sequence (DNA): TGTGCCAGCAGCTTACGGTTTGGACACTCCTACGAGCAGTACTTC. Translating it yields CASSLRFGHSYEQYF.